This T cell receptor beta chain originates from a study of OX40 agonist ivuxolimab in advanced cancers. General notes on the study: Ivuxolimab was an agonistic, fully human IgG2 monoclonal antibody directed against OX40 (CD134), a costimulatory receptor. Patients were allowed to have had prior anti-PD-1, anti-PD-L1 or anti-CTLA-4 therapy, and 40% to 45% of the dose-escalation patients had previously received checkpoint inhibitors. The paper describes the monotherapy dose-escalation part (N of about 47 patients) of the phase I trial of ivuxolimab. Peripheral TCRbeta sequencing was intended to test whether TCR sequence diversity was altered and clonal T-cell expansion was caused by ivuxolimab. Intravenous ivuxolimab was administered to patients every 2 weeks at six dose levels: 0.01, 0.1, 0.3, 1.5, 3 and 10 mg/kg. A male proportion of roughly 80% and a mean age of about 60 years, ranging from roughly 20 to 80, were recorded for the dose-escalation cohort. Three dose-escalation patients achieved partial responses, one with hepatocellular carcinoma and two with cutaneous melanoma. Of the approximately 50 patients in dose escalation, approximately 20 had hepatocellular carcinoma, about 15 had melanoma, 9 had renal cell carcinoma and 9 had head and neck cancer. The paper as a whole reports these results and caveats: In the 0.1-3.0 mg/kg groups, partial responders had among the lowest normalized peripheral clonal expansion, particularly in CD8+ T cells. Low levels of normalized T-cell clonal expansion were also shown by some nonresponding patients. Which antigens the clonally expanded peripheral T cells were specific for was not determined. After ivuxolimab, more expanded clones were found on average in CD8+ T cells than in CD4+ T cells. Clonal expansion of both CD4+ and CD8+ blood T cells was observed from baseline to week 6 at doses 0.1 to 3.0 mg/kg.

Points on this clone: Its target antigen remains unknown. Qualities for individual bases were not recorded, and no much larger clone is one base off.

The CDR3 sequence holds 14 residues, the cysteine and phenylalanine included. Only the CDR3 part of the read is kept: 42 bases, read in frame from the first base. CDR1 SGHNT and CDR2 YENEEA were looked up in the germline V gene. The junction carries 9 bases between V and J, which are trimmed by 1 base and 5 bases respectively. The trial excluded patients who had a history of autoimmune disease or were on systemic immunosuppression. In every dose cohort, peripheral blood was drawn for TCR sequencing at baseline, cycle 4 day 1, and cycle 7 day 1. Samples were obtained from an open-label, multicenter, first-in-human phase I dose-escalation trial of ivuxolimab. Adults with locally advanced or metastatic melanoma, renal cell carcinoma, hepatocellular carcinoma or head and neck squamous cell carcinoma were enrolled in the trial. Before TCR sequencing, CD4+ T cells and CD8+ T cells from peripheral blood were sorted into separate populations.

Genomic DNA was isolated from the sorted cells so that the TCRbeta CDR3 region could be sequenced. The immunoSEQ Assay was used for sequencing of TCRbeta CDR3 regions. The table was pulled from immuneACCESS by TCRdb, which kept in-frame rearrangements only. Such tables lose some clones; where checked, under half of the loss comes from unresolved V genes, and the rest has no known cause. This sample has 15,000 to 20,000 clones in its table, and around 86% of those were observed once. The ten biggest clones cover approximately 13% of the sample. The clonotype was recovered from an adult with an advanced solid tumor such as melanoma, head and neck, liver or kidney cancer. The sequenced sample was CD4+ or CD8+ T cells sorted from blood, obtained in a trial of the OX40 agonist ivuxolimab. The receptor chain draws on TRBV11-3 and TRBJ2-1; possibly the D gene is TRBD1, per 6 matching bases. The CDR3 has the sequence CASSLAQGNNEQFF. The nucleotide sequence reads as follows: TGTGCCAGCAGCTTAGCTCAGGGGAACAATGAGCAGTTCTTC.